The 23 T cell receptor beta chains in this list originate from one sample, sequenced in a study of early T cells in non-severe SARS-CoV-2 infection. TCRdb independently ran MiXCR on the 5' RACE reads; one entry per CDR3 protein. The sample holds over 75,000 distinct CDR3 sequences; around 13% are singletons and the top ten take about 2.3%. The sequencing input was whole blood. Source of these receptors: an adult who was a healthcare worker with PCR-confirmed SARS-CoV-2 infection or an uninfected control (not recorded which).

This clonotype occurred a few times. This rearrangement joins TRBV2 to TRBJ2-7; no definite D call. The CDR3 consists of 13 residues. V was shortened by 3 bases and J by 5 bases, with 11 bases between the two germline ends. The germline gives CDR1 SNHLY, CDR2 FYNNEI. CDR3 in amino acids: CASSDRSRDEQYF. CDR3 in DNA: TGTGCCAGCAGTGACAGATCTCGGGACGAGCAGTACTTC.

This clonotype was seen only a few times. The J gene is TRBJ2-1, the V gene TRBV10-2, with D unclear. V was cut by 10 bases and J by 4 bases, with 17 bases left in between. The V gene's germline CDR1 is WSHSY and CDR2 SAAADI. This CDR3 region has 14 residues. The CDR3 DNA reads TGCGCCATCAGGTCCGCGACCTCATACAATGAGCAGTTCTTC. Residues: CAIRSATSYNEQFF.

This clonotype was detected many times. This sequence joins TRBV4-2 and TRBJ1-1; D gene unclear. The CDR3 runs to 13 residues. The germline V gene has CDR1 LGHNA and CDR2 YNFKEQ. Trimming removed 0 bases at V and 7 bases at J, with 9 bases between. CDR3 in amino acids: CASSQEVMSEAFF. The CDR3 bases are TGTGCCAGCAGCCAAGAGGTTATGAGTGAAGCTTTCTTT.

This clonotype was picked up many times. The chain joins TRBV6-5 to TRBJ2-7; 7 positions agree with TRBD1. With 5 bases clipped from V and 3 bases from J, the junction kept 10 bases outside the gene matches. The CDR3 runs 15 residues. Per the germline V gene, CDR1 is MNHEY and CDR2 is SVGAGI. CDR3 protein: CASSPDPGQIYEQYF. The CDR3 DNA follows: TGTGCCAGCAGTCCCGACCCGGGACAGATCTACGAGCAGTACTTC.

The chain employs TRBV6-5 and TRBJ1-4, with no clear D. Trimming stripped 7 bases from V and 7 bases from J, with 19 bases between. Germline CDR1 reads MNHEY; CDR2 reads SVGAGI. The CDR3 contains 15 residues. The CDR3 nucleotides are TGTGCCAGCAAGGGAAGAGGCGCTAGTGGTGAAAAACTGTTTTTT. Translation gives CASKGRGASGEKLFF.

This chain links TRBV5-5 with TRBJ1-1, with D possibly TRBD1 on 6 matching bases. CDR3 length: 15 amino acids. Looked up from germline, CDR1 is SGHKS and CDR2 is YYEKEE (reference sequence). Trimming removed 1 base at V and 1 base at J, with 11 bases between. CDR3: CASSLLTGKNTEAFF. The CDR3, as DNA: TGTGCCAGCAGCTTGCTCACAGGGAAGAACACTGAAGCTTTCTTT.

This clonotype has just a few counts. This rearrangement joins TRBV18 to TRBJ1-1; D unresolved. Trimming took 2 bases from V and 3 from J, leaving 7 bases between them. Germline values: CDR1 KGHSH, CDR2 LQKENI. The CDR3 loop spans 13 amino acids. The CDR3: CASSPTLDTEAFF. As DNA, the CDR3 is TGTGCCAGCTCACCAACTTTAGACACTGAAGCTTTCTTT.

This clonotype came up many times. The chain links TRBV10-2 to TRBJ1-6; 9 bases line up with TRBD1. This CDR3 contains 14 residues. Per the germline V gene, CDR1 is WSHSY and CDR2 is SAAADI. V lost 6 bases and J lost 7; bases outside the gene matches: 4. The DNA for the CDR3 is TGCGCCAGCAGAACCGGGACAGGGAATTCACCCCTCCACTTT. It translates to CASRTGTGNSPLHF.

V gene TRBV6-1 combines with J gene TRBJ1-5; 7 nucleotides line up with TRBD1. The germline V gene encodes CDR1 MNHNS and CDR2 SASEGT. The CDR3 loop spans 14 amino acids. After removal of 7 bases from V and 1 base from J, the junction contained 4 bases not matched to a gene. The CDR3 region has the DNA TGTGCCAGCAATCCGACAGGGAGCAATCAGCCCCAGCATTTT. Residues: CASNPTGSNQPQHF.

This clonotype came up many times. This sequence joins TRBV20-1 and TRBJ1-1; TRBD1 matches at 10 bases. Germline V gives CDR1 DFQATT, CDR2 SNEGSKA (reference sequence). The junction had 13 bases not matched to a gene; V was cut back by 2 bases and J by 4 bases. The CDR3 totals 17 residues. This chain's CDR3 is CSARHRDRGKRATEAFF. The CDR3 DNA reads as TGCAGTGCTAGACACCGGGACAGGGGAAAGAGGGCCACTGAAGCTTTCTTT.

This rearrangement joins TRBV5-1 to TRBJ2-1; 8 nucleotides align to TRBD1. The CDR3 has 14 amino acids. The ends lost 4 bases at V and 10 bases at J; junction bases unmatched: 10. Germline loops: CDR1 SGHRS, CDR2 YFSETQ. CDR3 DNA sequence: TGCGCCAGCAGCAATGGACAGGGTTTGGGCGAGCAGTTCTTC. Amino acids: CASSNGQGLGEQFF.

Only a few counts were recorded for this clonotype. The genes are TRBV2 and TRBJ2-2; D remains ambiguous. The ends were cut back, 8 bases at V and 6 bases at J, with 13 bases in the middle. Germline CDR1 SNHLY, CDR2 FYNNEI. This CDR3 is built from 13 residues. In DNA form, the CDR3 reads TGTGCCAGCCGCCCCGAAGGAGCCGGGGAGCTGTTTTTT. As protein: CASRPEGAGELFF.

This clonotype was seen a handful of times. V is TRBV13 and J is TRBJ2-2, with 8 nucleotides matching TRBD1. After removal of 2 bases from V and 2 bases from J, the junction contained 4 bases not matched to a gene. The CDR3 consists of 16 residues. Per the germline V gene, CDR1 is PRHDT and CDR2 is FYEKMQ (reference sequence). DNA for the CDR3: TGTGCCAGCAGCTTAAGGGGACAGGATAACACCGGGGAGCTGTTTTTT. Encoded protein: CASSLRGQDNTGELFF.

This clonotype was counted only a few times. J is TRBJ2-2 and V is TRBV29-1; D is unresolved. Deletions cut 2 bases from V and 5 bases from J, with 6 bases between. This CDR3 has 12 residues. Germline lookup yields CDR1 SQVTM and CDR2 ANQGSEA. In DNA form, the CDR3 reads TGCAGCGTTGAAAAGGGAACCGGGGAGCTGTTTTTT. Its protein product is CSVEKGTGELFF.

The sample holds many counts of this clonotype. V gene TRBV24-1 combines with J gene TRBJ1-5; no clear D gene. This CDR3 has 12 amino acids. With 11 bases removed from V and 3 bases from J, the gap between germline ends came to 10 bases. CDR1 and CDR2 from the germline V gene are KGHDR and SFDVKD. The CDR3 protein is CAIQEANQPQHF. In DNA, the CDR3 is TGTGCCATTCAGGAGGCCAATCAGCCCCAGCATTTT.

In its sample, this clonotype was seen many times. V gene TRBV4-1 combines with J gene TRBJ2-7; the match to TRBD1 covers 11 bases. J lost 2 bases, V lost 6 bases, and 3 bases had no gene match. From germline, CDR1 is MGHRA and CDR2 YSYEKL. CDR3 size: 14 residues. The CDR3 DNA reads as TGCGCCAGCAGACCGGGACAGGGGGCCTACGAGCAGTACTTC. The encoded protein is CASRPGQGAYEQYF.

This clonotype was counted only a few times. The chain employs TRBV6-2 or TRBV6-3 and TRBJ2-1, with 11 bases fitting TRBD2. Germline V gene sequence: CDR1 MNHEY, CDR2 SVGEGT. CDR3 length: 15 amino acids. Losses at the gene ends were 1 base for V and 6 bases for J; bases not matched to a gene: 2. The CDR3 loop is CASSYYLAGGNEQFF. The CDR3 DNA reads TGTGCCAGCAGTTACTATCTAGCGGGGGGCAATGAGCAGTTCTTC.

The chain has TRBV20-1 and TRBJ1-4; the D gene is possibly TRBD1 (6 bases). Germline loops: CDR1 DFQATT, CDR2 SNEGSKA (reference sequence). Trimming removed 6 bases at V and 4 bases at J, with 12 bases between. The CDR3 has 13 amino acids. The DNA of the CDR3 is TGCAGTGCGACTCAGGGGCTTAATGAAAAACTGTTTTTT. Amino acid sequence: CSATQGLNEKLFF.

In this sample, this clonotype turned up a few times. This rearrangement joins TRBV5-4 to TRBJ1-1; no firm D call. Germline-derived CDR1 and CDR2 are SGHNT and YYREEE (reference sequence). V was trimmed by 0 bases and J by 0 bases, leaving 9 bases between them. This CDR3 is built from 15 residues. The CDR3 nucleotides are TGTGCCAGCAGCTTGGACAGAACCATGAACACTGAAGCTTTCTTT. This sequence encodes CASSLDRTMNTEAFF.

This chain links TRBV20-1 with TRBJ1-1; 9 bases align to TRBD1. V lost 5 bases to trimming and J lost 13 bases; unmatched junction nucleotides: 14. Germline values: CDR1 DFQATT, CDR2 SNEGSKA (reference sequence). The CDR3 covers 13 residues. CDR3 residues: CSAFNDRGNGVFF. The CDR3 DNA is TGCAGTGCTTTTAACGACAGGGGGAATGGGGTTTTCTTT.

This rearrangement joins TRBV18 to TRBJ1-5; 7 bases line up with TRBD1. Germline CDR1 reads KGHSH; CDR2 reads LQKENI. The CDR3 covers 15 residues. The trim removed 1 base at V and 3 bases at J, leaving 3 bases unmatched. CDR3 amino acids: CASSPRQGYNQPQHF. The CDR3 DNA reads TGTGCCAGCTCACCACGACAGGGCTACAATCAGCCCCAGCATTTT.

The table lists this clonotype with many counts. The chain is built from TRBV11-2 and TRBJ2-3, with D possibly being TRBD2 (5 bases). CDR3 length: 17 amino acids. In germline, CDR1 is SGHAT, CDR2 FQNNGV. V was trimmed by 5 bases and J by 4 bases, leaving 22 bases between them. The CDR3 coding sequence is TGTGCCAGCAGCCATTCCGGACTTGGACGGGGAGCAGATACGCAGTATTTT. Translated, it gives CASSHSGLGRGADTQYF. The full variable domain, completed using reference TRBV11-2 and TRBJ2-3, is EAGVAQSPRYKIIEKRQSVAFWCNPISGHATLYWYQQILGQGPKLLIQFQNNGVVDDSQLPKDRFSAERLKGVDSTLKIQPAKLEDSAVYLCASSHSGLGRGADTQYFGPGTRLTVL.

This clonotype was counted at least ten times. The chain couples TRBV29-1 to TRBJ2-3; D possibly corresponds to TRBD1 (6 bases). The V gene's germline CDR1 is SQVTM and CDR2 ANQGSEA. The ends were cut back, 4 bases at V and 6 bases at J, with 20 bases in the middle. This CDR3 region has 15 residues. This chain's CDR3 is CSVADRDTRWDTQYF. DNA of the CDR3: TGCAGCGTTGCGGACCGGGACACCCGGTGGGATACGCAGTATTTT.